The sequence of this T cell receptor beta chain was determined in a study of cytomegalovirus exposure and HLA in healthy donors. In the study overall: HLA-typed donors contributed about 85 million unique TCRs, which were held in an early data release. Study results and caveats: It was confirmed in vitro that a few of the CMV-associated chains were specific for CMV antigens. Listed as cytomegalovirus-associated were 150 or so TCR beta chains. Later, an analysis showed that TCR beta chains associated with HLA were more clonally expanded than others that were equally common.

By frequency in the sample, this clone is medium-sized. Antigen: not known. The PCR contained 60 Vbeta and 13 Jbeta primers. The method was immunoSEQ multiplex PCR; TCRdb's version includes in-frame clones alone and lacks a portion of them. Of 60,000 to 80,000 clones listed, approximately 75% were seen once; the top ten hold around 5%. The specimen was PBMCs. The sequence was obtained from a woman in her twenties or thirties in good health and CMV-seronegative.

DNA of the CDR3: TGTGCCAGCAGCCAAGATAGTGGGCCTCTTGGTGGAGATACGCAGTATTTT. Translating gives CASSQDSGPLGGDTQYF. This chain links TRBV14 with TRBJ2-3; D uncertain. Trimming pared 0 bases from V and 5 bases from J, leaving 18 bases between. Germline V lookup: CDR1 SGHDN, CDR2 FVKESK. This CDR3 is 17 amino acids long.